This TCR beta chain was captured by sequencing in a study of blood T cell repertoires in COVID-19. Assay used: immunoSEQ multiplex PCR; TCRdb lists only in-frame clones, some missing. Of 150,000 or so clones detected, around 80% appear once; the ten largest clones hold roughly 5.6%. This CDR3 contains 14 residues. The germline gives CDR1 SGHNT, CDR2 YYREEE (reference sequence). The V end was cut by 2 bases, the J end by 1 base, with 9 bases between. V and J are TRBV5-4 and TRBJ1-2, with a tentative D call TRBD1 (6 bases). Sequenced: PBMCs or T cells enriched from blood (not recorded which). The TCR sequence derives from a woman in her forties or fifties who had recovered from COVID-19. CDR3 protein: CASSFGQLNYGYTF. The CDR3 DNA is TGTGCCAGCAGCTTTGGACAGCTTAACTATGGCTACACCTTC.